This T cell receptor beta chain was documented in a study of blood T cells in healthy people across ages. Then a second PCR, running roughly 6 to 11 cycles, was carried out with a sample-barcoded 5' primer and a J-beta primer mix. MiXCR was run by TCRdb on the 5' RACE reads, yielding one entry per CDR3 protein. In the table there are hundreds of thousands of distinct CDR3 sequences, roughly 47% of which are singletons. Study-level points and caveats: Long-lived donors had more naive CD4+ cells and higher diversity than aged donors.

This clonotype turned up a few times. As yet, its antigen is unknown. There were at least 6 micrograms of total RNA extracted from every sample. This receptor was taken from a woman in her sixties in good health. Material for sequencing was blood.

The CDR3 nucleotides are TGTGCCAGTAGTCTATATCCCTCCTACAATGAGCAGTTCTTC. This sequence encodes CASSLYPSYNEQFF. V gene TRBV19 combines with J gene TRBJ2-1; D unresolved. The CDR3 extends over 14 amino acids. Trimming took off 5 bases at V and 0 bases at J, with 8 bases between the two ends. Germline V gives CDR1 LNHDA, CDR2 SQIVND (reference sequence).